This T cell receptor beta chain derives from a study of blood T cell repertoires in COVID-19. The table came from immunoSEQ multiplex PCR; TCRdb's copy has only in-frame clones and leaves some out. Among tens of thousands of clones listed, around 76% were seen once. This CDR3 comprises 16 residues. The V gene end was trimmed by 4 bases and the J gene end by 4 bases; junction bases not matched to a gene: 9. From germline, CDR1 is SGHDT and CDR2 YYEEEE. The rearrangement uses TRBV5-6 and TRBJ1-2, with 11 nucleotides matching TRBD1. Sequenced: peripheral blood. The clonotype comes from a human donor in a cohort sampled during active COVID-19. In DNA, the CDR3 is TGTGCCAGCAGCCCATGGGGGACAGGGGGATTCTATGGCTACACCTTC. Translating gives CASSPWGTGGFYGYTF.